This is a list of T cell receptor beta chains from one sample in a study of beta chain features in type 1 diabetes. Data came from immunoSEQ multiplex PCR; TCRdb stores just in-frame clones and leaves some out. The top ten hold 0.45% to 0.55% of the sample, which has over 150,000 clones, 6.5% to 10% seen once. Material: central memory CD4+ T cells from blood. These receptors were collected from a woman younger than 35 with type 1 diabetes. CDR3s include the opening cysteine and the closing phenylalanine or tryptophan. The D gene is left open where the match is weak. Not all rows give a size; the values are once, few, many and, for expanded clones, a class.

V: TRBV7-6
J: TRBJ2-3
size: many
D: TRBD1
DNA: TGTGCCAGCAGCCCAAGACCGGGACAGACTGCAGATACGCAGTATTTT
CDR3: CASSPRPGQTADTQYF

V: TRBV29-1
J: TRBJ2-7
size: NA
D: TRBD2
DNA: TGCCGTGTCCCTAGCGGGAGGGCGGAATGGTTCTACGAGCAGTACTTC
CDR3: CRVPSGRAEWFYEQYF

V: TRBV7-9
J: TRBJ1-2
size: few
D: NA
DNA: TGTGCCAGCAGCTTTCAGGGCCCGGGCTACACCTTC
CDR3: CASSFQGPGYTF

V: TRBV7-2
J: TRBJ1-4
size: many
D: TRBD1
DNA: TGTGCCAGCAGCTGGGACAGGGTGGGTGAAAAACTGTTTTTT
CDR3: CASSWDRVGEKLFF

V: TRBV23-1
J: TRBJ2-5
size: NA
D: TRBD2
DNA: TGCGCCAGCAGTCAATCGGGAGGGGTGAGGGGAGAGACCCAGTACTTC
CDR3: CASSQSGGVRGETQYF

V: TRBV7-2
J: TRBJ1-5
size: NA
D: TRBD1
DNA: TGTGCCAGCAGCTCGGGTGGGCAGGGGGCTTTACAGCCCCAGCATTTT
CDR3: CASSSGGQGALQPQHF

V: TRBV4-2
J: TRBJ2-3
size: NA
D: NA
DNA: TGTGCCAGCAGCCAAGAAAGTAGCGGAGGAGCCCCAGATACGCAGTATTTT
CDR3: CASSQESSGGAPDTQYF

V: TRBV4-1
J: TRBJ2-3
size: few
D: NA
DNA: TGCGCCAGCAAGGGTAGGCTAGCCGACGATACGCAGTATTTT
CDR3: CASKGRLADDTQYF

V: TRBV6-7
J: TRBJ1-5
size: few
D: TRBD1
DNA: TGTGCCAGCAGTTACGGTACAGGGGGGCCCAATCAGCCCCAGCATTTT
CDR3: CASSYGTGGPNQPQHF

V: TRBV30
J: TRBJ1-3
size: NA
D: NA
DNA: TGTGCCTGGAGTGTAGGGGGGGCCGGAAACACCATATATTTT
CDR3: CAWSVGGAGNTIYF

V: TRBV5-6
J: TRBJ2-2
size: many
D: NA
DNA: TGTGCCAGCAGCTTGTTCCAGGGCAACACCGGGGAGCTGTTTTTT
CDR3: CASSLFQGNTGELFF

V: TRBV28
J: TRBJ2-2
size: few
D: NA
DNA: TGTGCCAGCAGCATTATCTCCTCCTTAGTAGACACCGGGGAGCTGTTTTTT
CDR3: CASSIISSLVDTGELFF

V: TRBV15
J: TRBJ2-7
size: few
D: TRBD2
DNA: TGTGCCACCAGCCCAACGGCCGGGACTAGCGGGAGGAATGAGCAGTACTTC
CDR3: CATSPTAGTSGRNEQYF

V: TRBV5-1
J: TRBJ2-7
size: NA
D: TRBD1
DNA: TGCGCCAGCAGCTTGGGTGGGACAGGGCACTACGAGCAGTACTTC
CDR3: CASSLGGTGHYEQYF

V: TRBV5-1
J: TRBJ2-1
size: NA
D: NA
DNA: TGCGCCAGCAGCTTGATGGCAGTAGGGACTCAACCGGAGGAGCAGTTCTTC
CDR3: CASSLMAVGTQPEEQFF

V: TRBV6-6
J: TRBJ2-7
size: few
D: TRBD2
DNA: TGTGCCAGCACCGAAGGACTAGCGGGTCCGCGCGAGCAGTACTTC
CDR3: CASTEGLAGPREQYF

V: TRBV5-1
J: TRBJ2-3
size: few
D: TRBD2
DNA: TGCGCCAGCAGCTTCGCTAGCGGGACCACAGATACGCAGTATTTT
CDR3: CASSFASGTTDTQYF

V: TRBV7-2
J: TRBJ2-7
size: NA
D: TRBD2
DNA: TGTGCCAGCAGCTTAGCGTCGACTAGCGGGAACGAGCAGTACTTC
CDR3: CASSLASTSGNEQYF

V: TRBV9
J: TRBJ2-1
size: NA
D: NA
DNA: TGTGCCAGCAGCGTTGAGGGGGGGACGGAGCAGTTCTTC
CDR3: CASSVEGGTEQFF

V: TRBV9
J: TRBJ2-7
size: many
D: NA
DNA: TGTGCCAGCAGCCGGGACAAGAGCTCCTACGAGCAGTACTTC
CDR3: CASSRDKSSYEQYF

V: TRBV28
J: TRBJ2-3
size: NA
D: TRBD2
DNA: TGTGCCAGCAGTCCGCCTACTAGCGGCACAGATACGCAGTATTTT
CDR3: CASSPPTSGTDTQYF

V: TRBV18
J: TRBJ2-5
size: few
D: TRBD2
DNA: TGTGCCAGCTCACGTTTTCCAGCGGGGGAACAAGAGACCCAGTACTTC
CDR3: CASSRFPAGEQETQYF

V: TRBV7-2
J: TRBJ1-1
size: NA
D: TRBD1
DNA: TGTGCCAGCAGTAACAACAGGGGGAACACTGAAGCTTTCTTT
CDR3: CASSNNRGNTEAFF